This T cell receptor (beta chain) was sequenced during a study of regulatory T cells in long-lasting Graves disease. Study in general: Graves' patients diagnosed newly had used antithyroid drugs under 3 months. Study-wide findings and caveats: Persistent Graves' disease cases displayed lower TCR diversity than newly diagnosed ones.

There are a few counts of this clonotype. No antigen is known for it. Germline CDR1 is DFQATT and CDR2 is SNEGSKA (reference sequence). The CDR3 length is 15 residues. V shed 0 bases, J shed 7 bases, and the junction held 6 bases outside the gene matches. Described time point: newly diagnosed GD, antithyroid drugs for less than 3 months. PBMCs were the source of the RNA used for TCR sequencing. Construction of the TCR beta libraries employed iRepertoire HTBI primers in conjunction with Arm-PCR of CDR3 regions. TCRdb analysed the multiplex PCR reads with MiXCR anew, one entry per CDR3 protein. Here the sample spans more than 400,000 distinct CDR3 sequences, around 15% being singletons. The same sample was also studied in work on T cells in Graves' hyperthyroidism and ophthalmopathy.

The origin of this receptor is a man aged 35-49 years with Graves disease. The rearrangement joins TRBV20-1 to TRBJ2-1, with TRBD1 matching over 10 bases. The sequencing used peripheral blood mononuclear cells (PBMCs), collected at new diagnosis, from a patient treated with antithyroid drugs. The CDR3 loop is CSARDWTGGSNEQFF. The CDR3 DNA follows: TGCAGTGCTAGAGATTGGACAGGGGGTAGTAATGAGCAGTTCTTC.